This T cell receptor (beta chain) was sequenced in a study of T cell responses to AZD1222 COVID-19 vaccine listed by TCRdb under 2021. With regard to the full study: AZD1222 recipients whose second dose came at about 4 weeks and those whose second dose came at about 12 weeks were combined into one group, since spike-specific TCR depth and breadth did not differ between the two schedules. A total of 233 trial participants underwent TCR sequencing, of whom some 210 received two doses of AZD1222 and about 25 received two doses of the MenACWY control vaccine. Trial participants were enrolled into age subgroups of 18-55, 56-69 and 70-plus years, which contained around 150, 29 and 61 TCR-sequenced participants, respectively. Points the paper makes about the study in general: Nearly half of unique spike-specific TCRs reportedly recognized epitopes outside regions mutated in the B.1.351 and B.1.1.7 variants. Because no day 14 peak-response samples were available, the repertoires could be characterized only after the peak T cell response. Participants were mostly white British and included more females than males, and it was suggested by the authors that clonal diversity may have been underestimated. The vaccine-associated CD4 TCRs covered the entire spike protein, and the dominant responses fell in regions 160-218 and 743-854. Only five or six AZD1222 recipients were SARS-CoV-2 seropositive at baseline, limiting conclusions about previously exposed vaccinees. Spike-specific TCR breadth and depth rose significantly after two AZD1222 doses compared with day 0 and with MenACWY recipients. The 56-69-year group was small, and its depth increase did not reach significance, likely because of low power.

Cut back by 5 bases and 0 bases, the V and J ends lie 8 bases apart. Including the terminal cysteine and phenylalanine, the CDR3 comprises 14 residues. Of the read, only the CDR3 DNA is kept; its 42 bases are in frame from base 1. The germline V gene yields SGHRS for CDR1 and YFSETQ for CDR2. The CDR3 regions of human TCRbeta chains were analyzed by immunosequencing. As for the original processing: TCRs in the repertoires were matched against a reference library of SARS-CoV-2-specific TCRs that had been generated with the MIRA antigen-specificity platform. Breadth was defined as the fraction of unique TCRs that were SARS-CoV-2-associated. Depth was defined as the fraction of total T cells that were SARS-CoV-2-associated. Using the MIRA data, each spike-specific TCR was assigned both to the spike region to which the TCR was reactive and to a CD4 or CD8 class. Log10-transformed breadth and depth values were compared by one-way ANOVA with Sidak's multiple comparisons tests. Drawn from immuneACCESS, this table holds only the in-frame rearrangements with V and J called that TCRdb kept. Clones are partly lost; checked studies trace under half to an unresolved V gene and leave the rest unexplained. For V, J and clone size, that table is used; D and trimming come from the DNA. This sample holds about 170,000 clones; 85% to 95% were observed only once. 2.5% to 3% of the sample belongs to the ten largest clones.

A note on this clone: The antigen it recognizes is unknown. No base quality values were provided; no much bigger clone lies one nucleotide off.

The time point label on this specimen signifies: baseline before first vaccination. Vaccinee samples came from UK trials COV001 and COV002, including a single-blind randomized controlled phase 2/3 trial of AZD1222 (ChAdOx1 nCoV-19) in healthy adults. For TCRbeta chain sequencing, PBMC samples from trial participants were taken at day 0 and at day 28 after the second dose. This clonotype originated in an adult in good health. This specimen was peripheral blood, taken on day 0 of AZD1222 vaccination. The chain couples TRBV5-1 to TRBJ2-2; perhaps TRBD2 is the D gene, with 6 bases matching. The CDR3 protein: CASSGGTNTGELFF. The DNA sequence is given as TGCGCCAGCAGTGGCGGGACGAACACCGGGGAGCTGTTTTTT.